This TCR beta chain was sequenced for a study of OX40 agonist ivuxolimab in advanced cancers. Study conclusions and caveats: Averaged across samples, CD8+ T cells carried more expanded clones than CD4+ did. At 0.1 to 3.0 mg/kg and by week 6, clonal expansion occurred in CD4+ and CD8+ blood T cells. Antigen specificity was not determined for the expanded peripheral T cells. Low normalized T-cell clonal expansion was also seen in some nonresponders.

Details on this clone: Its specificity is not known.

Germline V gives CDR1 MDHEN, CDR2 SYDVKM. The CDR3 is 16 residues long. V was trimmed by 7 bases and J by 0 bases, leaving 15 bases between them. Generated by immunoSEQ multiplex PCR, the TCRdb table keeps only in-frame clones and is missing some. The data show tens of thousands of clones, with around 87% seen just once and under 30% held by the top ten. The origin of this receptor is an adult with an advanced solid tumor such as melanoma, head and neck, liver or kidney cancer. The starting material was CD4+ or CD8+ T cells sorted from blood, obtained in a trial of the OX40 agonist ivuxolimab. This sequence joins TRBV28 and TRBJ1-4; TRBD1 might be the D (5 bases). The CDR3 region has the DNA TGTGCCAGCAACTCCGGAGCGGGGGCAACTAATGAAAAACTGTTTTTT. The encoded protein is CASNSGAGATNEKLFF.